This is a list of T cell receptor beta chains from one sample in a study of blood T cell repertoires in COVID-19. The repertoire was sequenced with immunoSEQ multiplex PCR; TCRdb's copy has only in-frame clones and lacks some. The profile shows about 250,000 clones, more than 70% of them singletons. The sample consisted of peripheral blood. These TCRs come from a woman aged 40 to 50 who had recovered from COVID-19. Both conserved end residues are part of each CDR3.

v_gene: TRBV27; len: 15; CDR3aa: CASSPLGQGNSPLHF
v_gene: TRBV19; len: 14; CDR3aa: CASSMDKYYYGYTF
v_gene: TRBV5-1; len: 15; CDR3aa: CASSLDAGVRYEQYF
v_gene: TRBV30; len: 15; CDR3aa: CAWRSGTGGANEQFF
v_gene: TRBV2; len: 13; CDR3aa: CASSVGGNYGYTF
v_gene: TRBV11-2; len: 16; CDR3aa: CASSPRLARGLYEQYF
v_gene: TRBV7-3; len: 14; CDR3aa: CASTSDRATGELFF
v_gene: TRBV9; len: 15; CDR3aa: CASSVRLADYNEQFF
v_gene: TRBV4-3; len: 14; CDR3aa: CASSQDRHTDTQYF
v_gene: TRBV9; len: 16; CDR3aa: CASSVARGGSYNEQFF
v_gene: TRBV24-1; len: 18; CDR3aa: CATSDPPGQGGSTDTQYF
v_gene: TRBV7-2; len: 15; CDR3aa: CASSLDRVGGSPLHF
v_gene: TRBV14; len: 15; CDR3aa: CASSPQRHHYNEQFF
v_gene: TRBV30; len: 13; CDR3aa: CAWTQDRAYEQYF
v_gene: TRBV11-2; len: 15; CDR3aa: CASSSGQYHTDTQYF
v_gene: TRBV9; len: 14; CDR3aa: CASSVDSTPYEQYF
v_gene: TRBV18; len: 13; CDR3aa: CASSLGLAYEQYF
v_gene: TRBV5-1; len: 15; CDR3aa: CASSVDSSRQNGYTF
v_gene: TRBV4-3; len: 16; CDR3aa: CASSRGGASTADTQYF
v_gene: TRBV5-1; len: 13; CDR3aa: CASSPGVATEAFF
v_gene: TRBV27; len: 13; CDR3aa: CASSWGQRTEAFF
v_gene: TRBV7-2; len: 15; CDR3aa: CASSLHFRETGELFF
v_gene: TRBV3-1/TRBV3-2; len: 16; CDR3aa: CASSPLAGARSYEQYF
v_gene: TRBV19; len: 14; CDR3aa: CASRASGNADTQYF
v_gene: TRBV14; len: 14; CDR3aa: CASSLTRDRGEQYF
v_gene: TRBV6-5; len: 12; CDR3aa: CASSTRVGEQYF
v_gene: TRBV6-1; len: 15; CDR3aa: CASSDLQGRRNTIYF
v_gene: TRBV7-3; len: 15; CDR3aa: CAARPGLAFGETQYF
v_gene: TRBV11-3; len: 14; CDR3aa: CASSTRQGAYEQYF
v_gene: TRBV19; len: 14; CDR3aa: CASSIYPGNTEAFF
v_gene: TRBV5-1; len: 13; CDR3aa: CASSSGTEYGYTF
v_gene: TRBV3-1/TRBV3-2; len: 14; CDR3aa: CASSRSGANEKLFF
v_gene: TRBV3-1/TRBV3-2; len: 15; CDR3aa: CASSSPTGGHYGYTF
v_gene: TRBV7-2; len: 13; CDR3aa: CASSARQGYGYTF
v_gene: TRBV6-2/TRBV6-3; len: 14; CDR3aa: CASSYGGAGQPQHF
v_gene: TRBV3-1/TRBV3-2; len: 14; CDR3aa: CASSRDRLHYGYTF
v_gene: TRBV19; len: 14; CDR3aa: CASSFDTVDRPQHF
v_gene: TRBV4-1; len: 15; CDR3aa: CASSQSTVSGNTIYF
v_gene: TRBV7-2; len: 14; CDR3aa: CASSLFAGGTEAFF
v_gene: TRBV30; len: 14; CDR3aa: CAWSVPTSSYEQYF
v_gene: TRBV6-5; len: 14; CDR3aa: CASRPTSGNHEQYF
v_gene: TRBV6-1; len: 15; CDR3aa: CASSEYGGGIRGQYF
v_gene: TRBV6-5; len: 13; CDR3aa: CASSSSGDYGYTF
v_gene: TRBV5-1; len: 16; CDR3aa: CASSPGDRSSYNEQFF
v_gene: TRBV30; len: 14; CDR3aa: CAWSVGRGWQPQHF
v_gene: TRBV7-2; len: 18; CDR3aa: CASSPNPGLAGGQETQYF
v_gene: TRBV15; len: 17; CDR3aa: CATSRDRASGAYNEQFF
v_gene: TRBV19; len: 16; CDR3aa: CASSISAGAYNSPLHF